This is a list of T cell receptor beta chains from one sample in a study of T-cell reconstitution after alpha-beta-depleted transplantation in children. One entry per CDR3 protein, called by TCRdb with MiXCR from the PCR reads. The profile shows some 550,000 distinct CDR3 sequences, about 18% of them singletons. Material: PBMCs from the stem cell graft donor, obtained from the stem cell graft. The receptor set was obtained from a human donor who donated a stem cell graft to a child with acute lymphoblastic leukemia. Each CDR3 is given with its conserved first and last residue. D genes are given only for firm matches. The size entry is marked missing in some rows and otherwise reads once, few, many or a size class.

. TRBJ2-5 TRBV7-9 TRBD2 TGTGCCAGCAGCTACGGACTAGCGGGGGCGTGGGAGACCCAGTACTTC CASSYGLAGAWETQYF
. TRBJ2-7 TRBV6-1 TRBD2 TGTGCCAGCAGTGAGGCTAGCGGGAACCCTCTCTACGAGCAGTACTTC CASSEASGNPLYEQYF
. TRBJ2-7 TRBV7-9 . TGTGCCAGCAGCTTATGGACGGCAGATTACGAGCAGTACTTC CASSLWTADYEQYF
few TRBJ2-2 TRBV18 . TGTGCCAGCTCACCGTTACTACAGAACACCGGGGAGCTGTTTTTT CASSPLLQNTGELFF
few TRBJ2-3 TRBV4-2 . TGTGCCAGCAGCCAAGAATGGATAAGGCGAGCAGATACGCAGTATTTT CASSQEWIRRADTQYF
. TRBJ2-7 TRBV11-2 TRBD2 TGTGCCAGCAGCGGGGGACTAGCGGACTCCTACGAGCAGTACTTC CASSGGLADSYEQYF
. TRBJ2-5 TRBV5-1 . TGCGCCAGCAGCGGGAGAGGGCAAGAGACCCAGTACTTC CASSGRGQETQYF
. TRBJ2-1 TRBV9 TRBD2 TGTGCCAGCAGCGTAGTGGCTAGCGGGGGGCAGTTCTTC CASSVVASGGQFF
few TRBJ2-7 TRBV19 TRBD2 TGTGCCAGGTGTCTAGCGAGCGGGACCAACTCCTACGAGCAGTACTTC CARCLASGTNSYEQYF
few TRBJ1-2 TRBV12-3/TRBV12-4 . TGTGCCAGCAGTTCCATGGGGGACCCCTATGGCTACACCTTC CASSSMGDPYGYTF
few TRBJ2-1 TRBV5-1 TRBD2 TGCGCCAGCAGCCCTACTGGACTAGCGGGCTACAATGAGCAGTTCTTC CASSPTGLAGYNEQFF
few TRBJ2-1 TRBV20-1 TRBD2 TGCAGTGCTCAACCAAGCGGGAGGGCTTACAATGAGCAGTTCTTC CSAQPSGRAYNEQFF
few TRBJ2-2 TRBV7-8 TRBD2 TGTGCCAGCCCAAACCGGCGGGAGAGCACCGGGGAGCTGTTTTTT CASPNRRESTGELFF
. TRBJ1-2 TRBV10-1 . TGCGCCAGCAGTGAGTCAGCGAGGGATGGCTACACCTTC CASSESARDGYTF
many TRBJ1-1 TRBV9 . TGTGCCAGCAGCGTTGGGCCGCAGGGGACTGAAGCTTTCTTT CASSVGPQGTEAFF
once TRBJ2-7 TRBV24-1 TRBD2 TGTGCCACCAGTGATTTGCCGGGGGGCGAGCAGTACTTC CATSDLPGGEQYF
few TRBJ2-1 TRBV10-3 . TGTGCCATCAGTGAGTCTCAGGGGGGGACTCTCTACAATGAGCAGTTCTTC CAISESQGGTLYNEQFF
. TRBJ2-7 TRBV4-1 . TGCGCCAGCAGCCCCGACGGAGGACTAAGCCTCGAGCAGTACTTC CASSPDGGLSLEQYF
. TRBJ1-4 TRBV12-3/TRBV12-4 TRBD1 TGTGCCAGCACGCCTGAGACAGGGACTAATGAAAAACTGTTTTTT CASTPETGTNEKLFF
. TRBJ2-2 TRBV20-1 . TGCAGTGCTCCCCCCTGGAACACCGGGGAGCTGTTTTTT CSAPPWNTGELFF
many TRBJ1-2 TRBV12-3/TRBV12-4 . TGTGCCAGCAGGATGGGGCAGGTCCATGGCTACACCTTC CASRMGQVHGYTF
few TRBJ1-1 TRBV5-1 . TGCGCCAGCCACCCGACAGTGAACACTGAAGCTTTCTTT CASHPTVNTEAFF
. TRBJ2-7 TRBV27 . TGTGCCAGCGGGACGGTTGGGTACGAGCAGTACTTC CASGTVGYEQYF
. TRBJ1-1 TRBV12-3/TRBV12-4 . TGTGCCAGCAGTTTGGCCATGGGAGGGACTGAAGCTTTCTTT CASSLAMGGTEAFF
. TRBJ2-3 TRBV12-3/TRBV12-4 TRBD1 TGTGCCAGCAGACCTCGGGACAGGGGGCTAAGAGATACGCAGTATTTT CASRPRDRGLRDTQYF
few TRBJ1-2 TRBV20-1 . TGCAGTGCGCTCCGATTAGCTACTTATGGCTACACCTTC CSALRLATYGYTF
. TRBJ2-1 TRBV20-1 . TGCAGTGCTGCGGAAGGGGACAATGAGCAGTTCTTC CSAAEGDNEQFF
. TRBJ1-5 TRBV20-1 . TGCAGTGCTAGAGATCGGGCGGGGATCCGGAATCAGCCCCAGCATTTT CSARDRAGIRNQPQHF
. TRBJ2-1 TRBV3-1 . TGTGCCTCCACCCCTACGAGCCTAGGGTACGCCGGCAATGAGCAGTTCTTC CASTPTSLGYAGNEQFF
few TRBJ2-7 TRBV2 . TGTGCCAGCAGTGTCGGGTTAGTCTACGAGCAGTACTTC CASSVGLVYEQYF
. TRBJ2-7 TRBV15 . TGTGCCACCAGCAGAGATCGAGCCGGGGACGAGCAGTACTTC CATSRDRAGDEQYF
. TRBJ2-1 TRBV7-9 TRBD2 TGTGCCAGCAGCGTCCTAGCGGGAGGGCCCAATGAGCAGTTCTTC CASSVLAGGPNEQFF
. TRBJ2-7 TRBV27 TRBD2 TGTGCCAGCCATCCCAACAGACTAGCGGGAGGGCGGGAGCAGTACTTC CASHPNRLAGGREQYF
. TRBJ2-2 TRBV6-5 . TGTGCCAGCAGTTTCGACAGCGCAGGGTCCGCGAACACCGGGGAGCTGTTTTTT CASSFDSAGSANTGELFF
many TRBJ1-5 TRBV6-5 . TGTGCCAGCAGTTACTCGGGTAGCAATCAGCCCCAGCATTTT CASSYSGSNQPQHF
. TRBJ2-3 TRBV12-3/TRBV12-4 TRBD2 TGTGCCAGCAGTTCTGGGAAGAGGGGACTAGCGGGGTTCCTTAGCACAGATACGCAGTATTTT CASSSGKRGLAGFLSTDTQYF
. TRBJ2-5 TRBV20-1 . TGCAGTGCCTCTGGCGGAGTTGAAGAGACCCAGTACTTC CSASGGVEETQYF
. TRBJ2-2 TRBV12-3/TRBV12-4 TRBD2 TGTGCCACGGGTGGGACTAGCGGGAGTAGGAATCCCGGGGAGCTGTTTTTT CATGGTSGSRNPGELFF
. TRBJ2-2 TRBV25-1 . TGTGCCAGCAGGATACAGGGATCGGGCGGGGAGCTGTTTTTT CASRIQGSGGELFF
few TRBJ1-2 TRBV6-1 . TGTGCCAGCGGAATGACAGGTGTTTACTATGGCTACACCTTC CASGMTGVYYGYTF
few TRBJ2-1 TRBV3-1 TRBD2 TGTGCCAGCAGCCAAGAGGCTGGGACTAGCGGGAGGGTCCGACGGAGGGGTGGTGAGCAGTTCTTC CASSQEAGTSGRVRRRGGEQFF
few TRBJ1-2 TRBV7-9 . TGTGCCAGCAGCTTAGGCCTTGGTGGCTACACCTTC CASSLGLGGYTF
. TRBJ2-1 TRBV20-1 TRBD2 TGCAGTGGGCGGGAGTGGGGCAATGAGCAGTTCTTC CSGREWGNEQFF
once TRBJ1-4 TRBV12-3/TRBV12-4 . TGTGCCAGCAGTTCCCTGCTAGGGGAGGCAACAACTAATGAAAAACTGTTTTTT CASSSLLGEATTNEKLFF
. TRBJ2-5 TRBV5-1 . TGCGCCAGCAGCTCTACGAATGAAGAGACCCAGTACTTC CASSSTNEETQYF
. TRBJ1-1 TRBV5-1 TRBD1 TGCGCCAGCAGGAGGGAGGGACAGAGTATGAACACTGAAGCTTTCTTT CASRREGQSMNTEAFF
few TRBJ2-1 TRBV6-5 . TGTGCCAGCAGTTACTCGATTCGTGACGAGCAGTTCTTC CASSYSIRDEQFF
. TRBJ2-7 TRBV19 TRBD1 TGTGCCAGTAGGAACAGGGGAAACTACGAGCAGTACTTC CASRNRGNYEQYF
. TRBJ2-5 TRBV4-1 . TGCGCCAGCAGCCAAGATCCCATCACCGGACCGTACCAAGAGACCCAGTACTTC CASSQDPITGPYQETQYF
. TRBJ2-5 TRBV12-3/TRBV12-4 TRBD2 TGTGCCAGCAGTTTAAGGACTAGTACGGCTTGGGAGACCCAGTACTTC CASSLRTSTAWETQYF
few TRBJ2-7 TRBV25-1 TRBD1 TGTGCCAGCAGTGAATCAGGGGGCGGGTACGAGCAGTACTTC CASSESGGGYEQYF
. TRBJ2-7 TRBV3-1 . TGTGCCAGCAGCCACGCAGCCGAGCAGTACTTC CASSHAAEQYF
few TRBJ1-2 TRBV5-5 . TGTGCCAGCAGCTTCGAAATAGTTGCTAACTATGGCTACACCTTC CASSFEIVANYGYTF
. TRBJ2-2 TRBV10-2 . TGCGCCAGCTGGGACGGGAACACCGGGGAGCTGTTTTTT CASWDGNTGELFF
. TRBJ2-1 TRBV11-2 . TGTGCCAGCAGCTTAGATTTCGGGGGTCAGCAGTTCTTC CASSLDFGGQQFF